The 18 T cell receptor beta chains below all came from one sample that was sequenced in a study of blood T cell repertoires in COVID-19. The method was immunoSEQ multiplex PCR; TCRdb's version includes in-frame clones alone and lacks a portion of them. The sample contains roughly 87,000 clones, around 89% of which appear only once. The sequenced sample was peripheral blood. These receptors all come from a man aged 55 to 69 with acute or convalescent COVID-19.

The gene calls are TRBV10-3 and TRBJ1-2, with a possible D match to TRBD1 (5 bases). Germline V gene lookup returns CDR1 ENHRY and CDR2 SYGVKD. This CDR3 contains 14 residues. V was pared by 4 bases and J by 6 bases, with 15 bases between. The DNA of the CDR3 is TGTGCCATCAGTGGAGGAGACAGATACAATGGCTACACCTTC. As protein: CAISGGDRYNGYTF.

This CDR3 is CASSEALPGSSYNSPLHF. The CDR3 DNA sequence: TGTGCCAGCAGTGAAGCGCTTCCGGGTAGCTCCTATAATTCACCCCTCCACTTT. The V gene is TRBV6-1, the J gene TRBJ1-6; the D is unclear. There are 18 residues in the CDR3. The germline V gene encodes CDR1 MNHNS and CDR2 SASEGT. Trimming cost V 0 bases and J 0 bases, with 12 bases left between them.

This clone has a handful of counts. The chain links TRBV30 to TRBJ1-3; D is unclear. Germline assignment: CDR1 GTSNPN and CDR2 SVGIG (reference sequence). V gave up 0 bases and J gave up 0 bases, with 24 bases separating them. CDR3 length equals 20 residues. The CDR3 is CAWSVLWDRERLNSGNTIYF. Written as DNA, the CDR3 is TGTGCCTGGAGTGTACTCTGGGATAGGGAGAGACTAAACTCTGGAAACACCATATATTTT.

This clone was detected a few times. The genes are TRBV13 and TRBJ1-1; the match to TRBD1 covers 7 bases. The V gene end was trimmed by 6 bases and the J gene end by 11 bases; junction bases not matched to a gene: 9. Germline lookup yields CDR1 PRHDT and CDR2 FYEKMQ (reference sequence). The CDR3 is 12 residues long. CDR3 loop: CASSQDRRGAFF. The CDR3 bases are TGTGCCAGCAGTCAGGACAGGAGGGGCGCTTTCTTT.

The V and J genes are TRBV28 and TRBJ1-2; 8 bases align to TRBD1. The germline gives CDR1 MDHEN, CDR2 SYDVKM. The CDR3 totals 12 residues. Trimming at V came to 4 bases and at J to 8 bases, leaving 3 bases not matched to a gene. This chain's CDR3 is CASSSPGGGYTF. Written as DNA, the CDR3 is TGTGCCAGCAGTTCCCCAGGGGGCGGCTACACCTTC.

The chain is built from TRBV27 and TRBJ2-2; D ambiguous. Per germline, CDR1 MNHEY and CDR2 SMNVEV (reference sequence). V was clipped by 4 bases and J by 8 bases, with 14 bases between them. This CDR3 region has 14 residues. The CDR3 coding sequence is TGTGCCAGCAGTTGGGCCTTGGGTGGGGGGGAGCTGTTTTTT. It yields the protein CASSWALGGGELFF.

In this sample, this clone turned up once. The chain carries TRBV6-5 and TRBJ1-1, with D possibly being TRBD1 (6 bases). Trimming pared 11 bases from V and 10 bases from J, leaving 14 bases between. Looked up from germline, CDR1 is MNHEY and CDR2 is SVGAGI. The CDR3 extends over 10 amino acids. In DNA, the CDR3 is TGTGCCGCGGGGGGCGCGCGAGCTTTCTTT. It is translated as CAAGGARAFF.

This chain's CDR3 is CASSWTSANTGELFF. The DNA of the CDR3 is TGCGCCAGCAGCTGGACTAGCGCCAACACCGGGGAGCTGTTTTTT. The rearrangement uses TRBV5-1 and TRBJ2-2; 9 bases are a match to TRBD2. Germline V gives CDR1 SGHRS, CDR2 YFSETQ. J gave up 2 bases and V 3 bases, and 2 bases lay outside the gene matches. The CDR3 covers 15 residues. The full variable domain, in which reference TRBV5-1 and TRBJ2-2 provide the parts outside the CDR3, is KAGVTQTPRYLIKTRGQQVTLSCSPISGHRSVSWYQQTPGQGLQFLFEYFSETQRNKGNFPGRFSGRQFSNSRSEMNVSTLELGDSALYLCASSWTSANTGELFFGEGSRLTVL.

The V gene is TRBV19, the J gene TRBJ1-4; D is possibly TRBD1 (6 bases). Trimming left V 4 bases short and J 5 bases short, with 17 bases between. This CDR3 region has 16 residues. The V gene's germline CDR1 is LNHDA and CDR2 SQIVND (reference sequence). CDR3 protein: CASSRGPAGENEKLFF. DNA for the CDR3: TGTGCCAGTAGTAGGGGGCCGGCAGGGGAGAATGAAAAACTGTTTTTT.

The rearrangement joins TRBV19 to TRBJ1-5; TRBD1 matches at 9 bases. With V trimmed by 8 bases and J by 3 bases, 8 bases remained unmatched. There are 15 residues in the CDR3. CDR1 LNHDA and CDR2 SQIVND come from the germline V gene (reference sequence). CDR3 region: CASGLGQGNNQPQHF. CDR3 coding DNA: TGTGCCAGTGGGTTGGGACAGGGCAACAATCAGCCCCAGCATTTT.

This chain joins TRBV10-2 and TRBJ2-1; 13 bases are shared with TRBD2. Germline V gives CDR1 WSHSY, CDR2 SAAADI. The V and J ends lost 5 bases and 9 bases, in that order; junction bases with no gene match: 4. The CDR3 is 14 amino acids. The CDR3 region is CASSNGLAGAEQFF. The CDR3 DNA sequence: TGCGCCAGCAGTAATGGACTAGCGGGAGCTGAGCAGTTCTTC.

The rearrangement uses TRBV5-1 and TRBJ1-2; 12 bases fit TRBD1. The germline V gene encodes CDR1 SGHRS and CDR2 YFSETQ. J lost 7 bases, V lost 4 bases, and 11 bases had no gene match. The CDR3 totals 16 residues. The CDR3 nucleotides are TGCGCCAGCAGCGGACCGGGACAGGGGGCGTTTTTTGGCTACACCTTC. It translates to CASSGPGQGAFFGYTF.

This clone was counted once. This chain joins TRBV5-1 and TRBJ2-5, with D possibly matching TRBD2 (11 bases). Looked up from germline, CDR1 is SGHRS and CDR2 is YFSETQ. V was pared by 2 bases and J by 2 bases, with 28 bases between. CDR3 size: 20 residues. The CDR3 nucleotides read TGCGCCAGCAGCTTTCGTCGTCGGACAGGGGGACTAGCGGAACAAGAGACCCAGTACTTC. Residues: CASSFRRRTGGLAEQETQYF.

The chain couples TRBV29-1 to TRBJ1-4; 7 nucleotides line up with TRBD1. Germline values: CDR1 SQVTM, CDR2 ANQGSEA. The CDR3 sequence is 13 residues long. V lost 7 bases, J lost 8 bases, and 10 bases stayed unmatched. The CDR3 protein is CSAGAGGREKLFF. The CDR3, as DNA: TGCAGCGCTGGTGCAGGGGGGCGGGAAAAACTGTTTTTT. The full variable domain, its missing parts supplied by reference TRBV29-1 and TRBJ1-4, is SAVISQKPSRDICQRGTSLTIQCQVDSQVTMMFWYRQQPGQSLTLIATANQGSEATYESGFVIDKFPISRPNLTFSTLTVSNMSPEDSSIYLCSAGAGGREKLFFGSGTQLSVL.

The V and J genes are TRBV12-5 and TRBJ2-5; D gene ambiguous. Germline CDR1 is LGHNT and CDR2 is FRNRAP. V was cut by 1 base and J by 1 base, with 7 bases left in between. The CDR3 consists of 14 residues. CDR3 DNA sequence: TGTGCTAGTGGTTTGGGTCATTCCCAAGAGACCCAGTACTTC. Encoded protein: CASGLGHSQETQYF.

This clone was recorded a few times. This chain links TRBV29-1 with TRBJ1-4; perhaps TRBD1 as D (5 bases). CDR1 is SQVTM and CDR2 is ANQGSEA in the germline V gene. The CDR3 is 14 amino acids. Between the trimmed V and J ends, which lost 7 bases and 1 base, there was a span of 13 bases. The CDR3 is CSAADRITNEKLFF. DNA for the CDR3: TGCAGCGCCGCCGACAGAATAACTAATGAAAAACTGTTTTTT.

This clone appeared a few times. The genes are TRBV27 and TRBJ2-6; possibly TRBD2 for D (5 bases). The CDR3 extends over 16 amino acids. V was pared by 8 bases and J by 0 bases, with 14 bases between. Germline CDR1 MNHEY, CDR2 SMNVEV (reference sequence). The CDR3 reads CASLQRAGSGANVLTF. The CDR3 DNA follows: TGTGCCAGCCTCCAGAGGGCCGGCTCTGGGGCCAACGTCCTGACTTTC.

The chain links TRBV19 to TRBJ1-4; D perhaps matches TRBD1 (6 bases). There are 14 residues in the CDR3. Germline values: CDR1 LNHDA, CDR2 SQIVND (reference sequence). The V end was cut by 5 bases, the J end by 10 bases, with 17 bases between. The DNA for the CDR3 is TGTGCCAGTAGTGCAAACAGGGTCCGGACAAAACTGTTTTTT. Protein product: CASSANRVRTKLFF.